The 3 T cell receptor beta chains in this list originate from one sample, sequenced in a study of spatial heterogeneity in lung cancer. One entry per CDR3 protein, called by TCRdb with MiXCR from the 5' RACE reads. The sample consists of more than 6,500 distinct CDR3 sequences, 12% of them appearing once. No antigen is known for these receptors. Study results and limitations: It was found that expanded intratumoral alpha and beta TCR counts tracked tumor mutation counts.

Time point indicated: sample taken at primary tumor resection. Sequencing used lung tumor tissue, obtained at surgery. The source of these receptors is a male donor with early-stage non-small cell lung cancer.

This clonotype occurred many times. The V and J genes are TRBV7-2 and TRBJ2-7; D remains unclear. Germline CDR1 reads SGHTA; CDR2 reads FQGNSA. V gave up 3 bases and J gave up 2 bases, with 11 bases separating them. The length of the CDR3 is 14 residues. The CDR3 loop is CASSFDIPPYEQYF. CDR3 sequence (DNA): TGTGCCAGCAGCTTTGATATCCCCCCCTACGAGCAGTACTTC.

This clonotype is medium-sized by share. The chain carries TRBV3-1 and TRBJ1-6, with D unresolved. V was cut by 1 base and J by 10 bases, with 11 bases left in between. The CDR3 consists of 14 residues. The germline gives CDR1 LGHDT, CDR2 YNNKEL (reference sequence). CDR3 protein: CASSQGTGDSPLHF. The CDR3 nucleotides read TGTGCCAGCAGCCAAGGGACGGGTGACTCACCCCTCCACTTT.

The genes are TRBV6-5 and TRBJ2-5, with TRBD1 as a possible D gene (6 bases). Between the trimmed V and J ends, which lost 0 bases and 0 bases, there was a span of 14 bases. This CDR3 spans 17 amino acids. Germline values: CDR1 MNHEY, CDR2 SVGAGI. The CDR3 reads CASSYSPIGTNQETQYF. CDR3 DNA sequence: TGTGCCAGCAGTTACTCTCCAATCGGGACAAACCAAGAGACCCAGTACTTC.